Listed here is a single T cell receptor (beta chain). Its antigen remains unknown. The data were obtained in a study of blood T cells in healthy people across ages. Study outcomes and limitations: It was not known whether donors were CMV positive (a possible confounder of expanded clonotype changes). Significant beta diversity loss was already apparent by age around 36, declining roughly linearly.

PCR was performed a second time for about 7 to 12 cycles using a sample-barcoded 5' primer and a J-beta primer mix. Each of the cDNA molecules was tagged by a template-switch adaptor with 12 random nucleotides. TCRdb analysed the 5' RACE reads with MiXCR anew, one entry per CDR3 protein. The repertoire consists of over 1,300,000 distinct CDR3 sequences, with around 55% occurring once and the leading ten covering about 6.3%. The CDR3 is 11 residues long. The germline gives CDR1 LNHNV, CDR2 YYDKDF (reference sequence). V was trimmed by 5 bases and J by 11 bases, leaving 12 bases between them. This chain connects TRBV15 to TRBJ2-5; no firm D call. This clonotype originated in a man younger than 35 in good health. The specimen was blood. CDR3: CATSVASEQYF. CDR3 sequence (DNA): TGTGCCACCAGCGTAGCCTCGGAGCAGTACTTC.